This T cell receptor beta chain appears in the sequencing data of a study of blood T cell repertoires in COVID-19. Study summary: Researchers got acute and convalescent COVID-19 samples from the United States, Italy and Spain. In each case, the material was cDNA or gDNA derived from T cells, B-cell-depleted T cells, or PBMCs.

As originally analysed: Reference gene primer amplification gave nucleated cell count estimates. Clones were sequenced by immunoSEQ multiplex PCR, and TCRdb holds only the in-frame ones, with some missing. Clone size and V and J calls were adopted from that table, with D and trimming inferred from the DNA. There are about 170,000 clones in the sample; 80% to 85% occur only once, and roughly 9.2% lies in the top ten. Germline V gives CDR1 SGHTA, CDR2 FQGNSA. V was shortened by 5 bases and J by 0 bases, with 8 bases between the two germline ends. This CDR3 is 15 amino acids long. The source material was peripheral blood. The origin of this receptor is a woman older than 75 with active or convalescent COVID-19. V gene TRBV7-2 combines with J gene TRBJ2-6, with unresolved D. The CDR3 reads CASSPRLSGANVLTF. CDR3 bases: TGTGCCAGCAGCCCGAGGCTCTCTGGGGCCAACGTCCTGACTTTC. Based on the CDR3 plus reference TRBV7-2 and TRBJ2-6, the full variable domain is GAGVSQSPSNKVTEKGKDVELRCDPISGHTALYWYRQSLGQGLEFLIYFQGNSAPDKSGLPSDRFSAERTGGSVSTLTIQRTQQEDSAVYLCASSPRLSGANVLTFGAGSRLTVL.